Below, one T cell receptor (beta chain) is given with its context. Its specificity is not known. This sample was taken from a study of blood T cells in healthy people across ages. Whole-study findings and limits: The study could not conclusively compare naive and antigen-experienced cells, given its unsorted PBMCs.

Using a J-beta primer mix together with a sample-barcoded 5' primer, a second PCR was run for roughly 6 to 11 cycles. One entry per CDR3 protein, called by TCRdb with MiXCR from the 5' RACE reads. Among some 900,000 distinct CDR3 sequences listed, about 48% were seen once. Donors each provided ten milliliters of peripheral blood. Germline V gene sequence: CDR1 SGHRS, CDR2 YFSETQ. The CDR3 extends over 14 amino acids. V lost 6 bases, J lost 1 base, and 13 bases lay in between. This sequence originates from a man aged 30-40 years in good health. Sequenced material: blood. The chain recombines TRBV5-1 with TRBJ1-1, with a possible D match to TRBD1 (6 bases). CDR3 nucleotide sequence: TGCGCCAGCACTCCAGGGGTTTCGAACACTGAAGCTTTCTTT. Translated: CASTPGVSNTEAFF. Variable domain in full (rest from reference TRBV5-1 and TRBJ1-1): KAGVTQTPRYLIKTRGQQVTLSCSPISGHRSVSWYQQTPGQGLQFLFEYFSETQRNKGNFPGRFSGRQFSNSRSEMNVSTLELGDSALYLCASTPGVSNTEAFFGQGTRLTVV.